The 15 T cell receptor beta chains reported below all come from one sample, sequenced in a study of T cell changes during pregnancy in multiple sclerosis. Generated by immunoSEQ multiplex PCR, the TCRdb table keeps only in-frame clones and is missing some. The sample gives tens of thousands of clones, 80% to 95% of which show up once; more than 0.9% is in the top ten. Sequences were derived from peripheral blood, sampled in the first trimester of pregnancy. The receptors come from a female donor with multiple sclerosis, enrolled in a pregnancy study.

V is TRBV25-1 and J is TRBJ2-1; 11 nucleotides line up with TRBD2. Germline CDR1 MGHDK, CDR2 SYGVNS. CDR3 length: 15 residues. The V gene end was trimmed by 5 bases and the J gene end by 3 bases; junction bases not matched to a gene: 3. CDR3: CASSPTSGVYNEQFF. The CDR3 coding sequence is TGTGCCAGCAGTCCGACTAGCGGGGTCTACAATGAGCAGTTCTTC.

The chain links TRBV15 to TRBJ2-3; 13 bases fit TRBD2. The ends lost 1 base at V and 2 bases at J; junction bases unmatched: 6. The CDR3 length is 18 residues. Germline values: CDR1 LNHNV, CDR2 YYDKDF (reference sequence). The chain's CDR3 is CATSRGLLAGGFTDTQYF. The CDR3 DNA reads TGTGCCACCAGCAGAGGGTTACTAGCGGGGGGGTTCACAGATACGCAGTATTTT.

V is TRBV5-1 and J is TRBJ2-3; tentative D call: TRBD1 (5 bases). The CDR3 covers 16 residues. CDR1 is SGHRS, CDR2 YFSETQ, per germline. Trimming left V 0 bases short and J 2 bases short, with 13 bases between. In nucleotides, the CDR3 is TGCGCCAGCAGCTTGGGAGCGTCTGGGGCCACAGATACGCAGTATTTT. Its translation is CASSLGASGATDTQYF.

The CDR3 reads CSVEGDRGTEAFF. Written as DNA, the CDR3 is TGCAGCGTTGAGGGGGACAGGGGGACTGAAGCTTTCTTT. V is TRBV29-1 and J is TRBJ1-1, with 11 bases lining up with TRBD1. V trimming: 3 bases; J trimming: 5 bases; junction bases outside the gene matches: 2. This CDR3 contains 13 residues. CDR1 and CDR2 (germline): SQVTM, ANQGSEA.

This rearrangement joins TRBV16 to TRBJ2-7, with D hard to call. The CDR3 covers 12 residues. The V gene lost 1 base and the J gene lost 5 bases, with 6 bases spanning the gap. Germline V gene sequence: CDR1 KGHSY, CDR2 FQNENV. The CDR3 region is CASSQLRNEQYF. In DNA, the CDR3 is TGTGCCAGCAGCCAATTGAGGAACGAGCAGTACTTC. The whole variable domain, remainder taken from reference TRBV16 and TRBJ2-7, is GEEVAQTPKHLVRGEGQKAKLYCAPIKGHSYVFWYQQVLKNEFKFLISFQNENVFDETGMPKERFSAKCLPNSPCSLEIQATKLEDSAVYFCASSQLRNEQYFGPGTRLTVT.

This chain connects TRBV28 to TRBJ1-5; maybe TRBD1 (5 bases). CDR1 and CDR2 from the germline V gene are MDHEN and SYDVKM. V gave up 7 bases and J gave up 3 bases, with 7 bases separating them. The CDR3 is made up of 12 amino acids. The CDR3 bases are TGTGCCAGCACCAGGGACAATCAGCCCCAGCATTTT. Translated: CASTRDNQPQHF.

The chain employs TRBV7-8 and TRBJ2-7; TRBD1 aligns across 7 bases. Germline V CDR1 and CDR2: SGHVS, FQNEAQ. The trim removed 6 bases at V and 0 bases at J, leaving 11 bases unmatched. This CDR3 region has 16 residues. The CDR3 here is CASSKGRQGFSYEQYF. The CDR3 region has the DNA TGTGCCAGCAGTAAAGGCCGACAGGGATTCTCCTACGAGCAGTACTTC.

V is TRBV4-2 and J is TRBJ2-6; no reliable D call. CDR1 LGHNA and CDR2 YNFKEQ come from the germline V gene. The CDR3 contains 16 residues. V was shortened by 0 bases and J by 0 bases, with 6 bases between the two germline ends. CDR3 nucleotides: TGTGCCAGCAGCCAAGATGGCACCTCTGGGGCCAACGTCCTGACTTTC. Its translation: CASSQDGTSGANVLTF.

This chain connects TRBV27 to TRBJ1-1; 9 nucleotides align to TRBD1. The germline gives CDR1 MNHEY, CDR2 SMNVEV (reference sequence). Trimming at V came to 5 bases and at J to 1 base, leaving 5 bases not matched to a gene. The CDR3 extends over 15 amino acids. CDR3 sequence: CASSPWDRANTEAFF. For the CDR3, the DNA is TGTGCCAGCAGTCCCTGGGACAGGGCGAACACTGAAGCTTTCTTT.

This clone showed up just a few times. The chain carries TRBV6-4 and TRBJ2-2; maybe TRBD2 (6 bases). Germline CDR1 and CDR2: MRHNA and SNTAGT. Trimming took off 3 bases at V and 2 bases at J, with 10 bases between the two ends. This CDR3 has 15 amino acids. CDR3 region: CASSEDGGNTGELFF. For the CDR3, the DNA is TGTGCCAGCAGTGAAGACGGGGGAAACACCGGGGAGCTGTTTTTT.

V gene TRBV4-1 combines with J gene TRBJ2-1; D is undetermined. This CDR3 spans 15 amino acids. V lost 2 bases, J lost 2 bases, and 10 bases lay in between. Germline CDR1 MGHRA, CDR2 YSYEKL. DNA of the CDR3: TGCGCCAGCAGCCAACTCCCTGAGGCCTACAATGAGCAGTTCTTC. It specifies CASSQLPEAYNEQFF.

DNA of the CDR3: TGTGCCAGCAGCTTGGTTCAGGGGGAGACCCAGTACTTC. Its protein product is CASSLVQGETQYF. The chain has TRBV5-4 and TRBJ2-5, with a weak D call TRBD1 (6 bases). Germline values: CDR1 SGHNT, CDR2 YYREEE (reference sequence). V was cut by 0 bases and J by 5 bases, with 8 bases left in between. This CDR3 is 13 amino acids long.

The chain is built from TRBV4-1 and TRBJ2-3; 11 bases fit TRBD2. Germline V gene data show CDR1 as MGHRA and CDR2 as YSYEKL. The CDR3 extends over 18 amino acids. Trimming took 5 bases from V and 2 from J; bases not matched to a gene: 12. The CDR3 spells CASSRVSGGARDTDTQYF. The DNA of the CDR3 is TGCGCCAGCAGCAGGGTTAGCGGGGGGGCCCGAGACACAGATACGCAGTATTTT.

This clone appeared once. The chain links TRBV7-2 to TRBJ2-7, with 9 bases fitting TRBD1. This CDR3 comprises 15 residues. From germline, CDR1 is SGHTA and CDR2 FQGNSA. V trimming: 2 bases; J trimming: 4 bases; junction bases outside the gene matches: 6. CDR3 residues: CASSLSGTGKYEQYF. The CDR3 coding sequence is TGTGCCAGCAGCTTATCCGGGACAGGGAAGTACGAGCAGTACTTC.

This chain connects TRBV7-8 to TRBJ1-3; unclear D gene. Trimming cost V 5 bases and J 0 bases, with 11 bases left between them. The CDR3 has 15 amino acids. CDR1 is SGHVS, CDR2 FQNEAQ, per germline. CDR3 sequence reads: CASSPYRSSGNTIYF. CDR3 in DNA: TGTGCCAGCAGCCCCTACCGAAGCTCTGGAAACACCATATATTTT.